This T cell receptor (beta chain) was sequenced in a study of cytomegalovirus exposure and HLA in healthy donors. Study findings and constraints: Within an earlier analysis, most TCR beta V segments proved productive either about 90% or about 30% of the time. Fewer than 200 TCR beta chains were listed as cytomegalovirus-associated.

It was with 60 Vbeta and 13 Jbeta primers that the PCR ran. Only in-frame clones appear in the TCRdb table, and some are missing; sequencing was by immunoSEQ multiplex PCR. The repertoire holds some 180,000 clones, with 80% as singletons. As regards this clone: Antigen: not known.

V was cut by 1 base and J by 8 bases, with 8 bases left in between. Germline assignment: CDR1 SEHNR and CDR2 FQNEAQ (reference sequence). The CDR3 spans 12 residues. Donors were ostensibly healthy at sampling, although undocumented immune exposures were probable. This rearrangement joins TRBV7-9 to TRBJ1-2; D gene unclear. This receptor was taken from a woman in her thirties in good health and CMV-seronegative. The sequencing input was PBMCs. CDR3 nucleotides: TGTGCCAGCAGCTTAGATACAGCAGGCTACACCTTC. Amino acids: CASSLDTAGYTF.